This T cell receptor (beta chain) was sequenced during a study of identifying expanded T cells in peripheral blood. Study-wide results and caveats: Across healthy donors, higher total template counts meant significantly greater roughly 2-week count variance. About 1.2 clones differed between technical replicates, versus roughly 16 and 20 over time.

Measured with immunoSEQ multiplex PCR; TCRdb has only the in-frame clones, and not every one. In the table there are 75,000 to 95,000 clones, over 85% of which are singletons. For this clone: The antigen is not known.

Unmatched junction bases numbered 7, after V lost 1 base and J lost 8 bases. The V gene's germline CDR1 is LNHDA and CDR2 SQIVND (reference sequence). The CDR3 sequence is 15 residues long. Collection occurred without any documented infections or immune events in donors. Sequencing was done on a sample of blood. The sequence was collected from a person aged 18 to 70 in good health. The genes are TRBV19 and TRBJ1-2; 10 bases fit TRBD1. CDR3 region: CASSIGRTGGDGYTF. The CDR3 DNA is TGTGCCAGTAGTATAGGTCGGACAGGGGGGGACGGCTACACCTTC. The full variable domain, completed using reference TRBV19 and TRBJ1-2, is DGGITQSPKYLFRKEGQNVTLSCEQNLNHDAMYWYRQDPGQGLRLIYYSQIVNDFQKGDIAEGYSVSREKKESFPLTVTSAQKNPTAFYLCASSIGRTGGDGYTFGSGTRLTVV.